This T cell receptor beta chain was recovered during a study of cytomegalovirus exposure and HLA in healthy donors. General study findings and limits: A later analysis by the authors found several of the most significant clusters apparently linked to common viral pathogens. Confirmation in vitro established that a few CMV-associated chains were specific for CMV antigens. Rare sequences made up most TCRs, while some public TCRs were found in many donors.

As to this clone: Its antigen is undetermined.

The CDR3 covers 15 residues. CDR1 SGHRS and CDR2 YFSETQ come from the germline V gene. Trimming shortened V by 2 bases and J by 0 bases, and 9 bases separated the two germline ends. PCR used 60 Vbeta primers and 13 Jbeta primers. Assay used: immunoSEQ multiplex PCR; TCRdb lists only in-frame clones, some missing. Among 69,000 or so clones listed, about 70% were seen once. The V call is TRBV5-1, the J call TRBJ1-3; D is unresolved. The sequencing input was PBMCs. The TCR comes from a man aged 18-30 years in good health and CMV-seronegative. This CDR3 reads CASSFSGSSGNTIYF. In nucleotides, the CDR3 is TGCGCCAGCAGCTTTTCGGGGAGCTCTGGAAACACCATATATTTT.